Listed here is a single TCR beta chain. What it binds is unknown. The sample belongs to a study of T cell repertoires in cytomegalovirus infection. Study in general: From public TCR beta signatures came an indication of both CMV infection and matching HLA type. Whole-study results and caveats: The ex vivo response was dominated by HLA-C-restricted CMV-specific TCR beta clonotypes. Identification of carriers of CMV plus the relevant HLA was performed using cumulative public TCR beta family frequency.

TCRdb reanalysed the reads using MiXCR and keeps one entry per CDR3 protein. Of about 530,000 distinct CDR3 sequences listed, more than 20% are singletons. The germline gives CDR1 MGHDK, CDR2 SYGVNS. Trimming left V 1 base short and J 0 bases short, with 10 bases between. The CDR3 runs 16 residues. The receptor was isolated from a human donor in good health (CMV status not recorded). Some clones in this sample may be carry-over from other donors' samples. Source material: PBMCs. The chain is built from TRBV25-1 and TRBJ2-4; D is uncertain. The CDR3 nucleotides are TGTGCCAGCAGTGAATCCCCCGGCCTAGCCAAAAACATTCAGTACTTC. It specifies CASSESPGLAKNIQYF.